These T cell receptor beta chains were read from a single sample in a study of T-cell memory formation after mild COVID-19. One entry per CDR3 protein results from TCRdb running MiXCR on the 5' RACE reads. The data show roughly 450,000 distinct CDR3 sequences, 15% to 20% seen once. Sequencing was carried out using PBMCs or a T cell subset sorted from them (not recorded which). These receptor sequences come from an adult woman who had mild COVID-19 (a few samples of this study predate the infection). Cell type and time point are not known. Each CDR3 is given without its conserved first and last residue.

v_call	j_call	cdr3_aa
TRBV12-3/TRBV12-4	TRBJ2-3	ASRNRERQY
TRBV7-2	TRBJ2-5	ASSSDQLTAWETQY
TRBV25-1	TRBJ2-1	ASSLDRPHNEQF
TRBV12-3/TRBV12-4	TRBJ2-3	ASSQGLAGVSDTQY
TRBV12-3/TRBV12-4	TRBJ1-2	ASSPFQASYGYT
TRBV18	TRBJ2-2	ASSPRLAGEGTGELF
TRBV7-9	TRBJ1-5	ASSPDSSSQPQH
TRBV4-2	TRBJ2-7	ASSPRWPYEQY
TRBV5-1	TRBJ2-3	ASSLLAGASTDTQY
TRBV7-2	TRBJ2-3	ASSPHPGTDTQY
TRBV20-1	TRBJ2-3	SAVPGRGLTDTQY